Reported below is one T cell receptor (beta chain). This likely stems from a read error, as it lies one base from a far larger clone. Other DNA variants within this sample encode the same CDR3. The study enrolled healthy HIV-negative adults without recent acute infections or vaccinations as donors. The data are from a study of shared clonotypes between healthy human individuals. TCRdb keeps only in-frame clones here, not all; method: immunoSEQ multiplex PCR. In the table there are some 1 million clones, around 75% of which are singletons. V was cut by 5 bases and J by 2 bases, with 3 bases left in between. The CDR3 covers 11 residues. From germline, CDR1 is SGHTA and CDR2 FQGNSA.

The sequenced material came from memory CD4+ T cells sorted from blood. Subset of the sample: CD45RA-negative fraction. The receptor comes from a man between 18 and 29 years old in good health. The chain combines TRBV7-2 with TRBJ1-1; D unclear. The DNA of the CDR3 is TGTGCCAGCAGCAGAAACACTGAAGCTTTCTTT. The encoded protein is CASSRNTEAFF.